This T cell receptor beta chain was captured by sequencing in a study of Graves' ophthalmopathy and Graves' hyperthyroidism. Study-wide results and limits: The model predicted progression of ophthalmopathy with a sensitivity of roughly 66%, and its specificity was 72.22%. A model built from 13 signatures distinguished ophthalmopathy from stable hyperthyroidism with approximately 89% sensitivity and around 81% specificity. Blood also contained most of the expanded thyroid clonotypes above 0.001 frequency.

On this clonotype itself: What it binds is not known.

For repertoire sequencing, the TCR beta CDR3 regions were amplified from RNA transcripts. First-round RT-PCR with HTBI primers preceded a second-round multiplex PCR. TCRdb recomputed calls from the multiplex PCR reads with MiXCR, one row per CDR3 protein. The sample contains over 150,000 distinct CDR3 sequences, about 40% of which appear only once. This CDR3 spans 15 amino acids. Germline V gives CDR1 SGHTA, CDR2 FQGNSA. Germline trimming cut 4 bases from V and 1 base from J; bases unmatched to any gene: 6. The sequencing input was peripheral blood. The TCR originated in a woman between 40 and 50 years old with Graves' ophthalmopathy. The chain is built from TRBV7-2 and TRBJ2-7, with TRBD2 matching over 8 bases. The CDR3 protein is CASSYYGTRSYEQYF. The CDR3 coding sequence is TGTGCCAGCAGCTACTACGGGACTAGGTCCTACGAGCAGTACTTC.